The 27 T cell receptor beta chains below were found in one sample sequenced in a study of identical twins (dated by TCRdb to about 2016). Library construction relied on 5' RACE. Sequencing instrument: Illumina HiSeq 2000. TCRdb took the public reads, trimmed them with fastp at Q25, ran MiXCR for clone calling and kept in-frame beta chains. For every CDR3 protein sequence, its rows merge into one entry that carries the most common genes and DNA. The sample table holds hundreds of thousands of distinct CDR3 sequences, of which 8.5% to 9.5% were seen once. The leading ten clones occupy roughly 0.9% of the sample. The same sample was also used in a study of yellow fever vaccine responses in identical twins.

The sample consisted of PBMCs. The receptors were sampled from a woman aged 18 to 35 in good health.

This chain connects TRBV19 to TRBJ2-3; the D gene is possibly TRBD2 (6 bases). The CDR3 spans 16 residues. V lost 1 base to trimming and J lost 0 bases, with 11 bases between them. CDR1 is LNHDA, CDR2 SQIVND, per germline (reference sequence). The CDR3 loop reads CASSIVAGTSTDTQYF. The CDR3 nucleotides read TGTGCCAGTAGTATAGTCGCTGGGACTAGCACAGATACGCAGTATTTT.

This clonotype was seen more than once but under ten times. CDR3 coding DNA: TGTGCCAGCAGCTTCTTAGGACTAGCGGACAATGAGCAGTTCTTC. Amino acids: CASSFLGLADNEQFF. The J gene is TRBJ2-1, the V gene TRBV5-4; 10 bases align to TRBD2. Germline V CDR1 and CDR2: SGHNT, YYREEE (reference sequence). The J segment lost 5 bases and the V segment lost 2 bases, leaving 4 bases of the junction unmatched. This CDR3 has 15 amino acids.

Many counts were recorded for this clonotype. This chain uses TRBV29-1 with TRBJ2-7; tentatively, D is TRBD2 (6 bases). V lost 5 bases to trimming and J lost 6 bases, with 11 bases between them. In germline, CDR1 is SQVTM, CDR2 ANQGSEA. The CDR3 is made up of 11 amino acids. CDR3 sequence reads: CSVLGGSEQYF. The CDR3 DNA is TGCAGCGTTCTCGGAGGGAGCGAGCAGTACTTC.

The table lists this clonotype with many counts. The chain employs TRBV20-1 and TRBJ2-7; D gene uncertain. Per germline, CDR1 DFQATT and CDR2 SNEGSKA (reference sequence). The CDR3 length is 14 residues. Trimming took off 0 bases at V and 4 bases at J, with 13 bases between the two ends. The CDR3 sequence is CSARDWPGFYEQYF. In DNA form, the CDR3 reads TGCAGTGCTAGAGATTGGCCAGGATTTTACGAGCAGTACTTC.

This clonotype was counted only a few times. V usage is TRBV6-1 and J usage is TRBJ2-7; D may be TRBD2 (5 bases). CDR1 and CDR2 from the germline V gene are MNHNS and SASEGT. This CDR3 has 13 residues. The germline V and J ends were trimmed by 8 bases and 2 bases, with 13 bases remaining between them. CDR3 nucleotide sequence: TGTGCCAGCGGACGGAGGTCAACCTACGAGCAGTACTTC. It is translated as CASGRRSTYEQYF.

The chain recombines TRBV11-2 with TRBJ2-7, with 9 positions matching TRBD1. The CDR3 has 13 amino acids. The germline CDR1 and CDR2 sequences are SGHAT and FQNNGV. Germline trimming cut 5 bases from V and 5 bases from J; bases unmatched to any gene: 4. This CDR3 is CASSRGQGDEQYF. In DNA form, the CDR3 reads TGTGCCAGCAGCCGGGGACAGGGTGACGAGCAGTACTTC.

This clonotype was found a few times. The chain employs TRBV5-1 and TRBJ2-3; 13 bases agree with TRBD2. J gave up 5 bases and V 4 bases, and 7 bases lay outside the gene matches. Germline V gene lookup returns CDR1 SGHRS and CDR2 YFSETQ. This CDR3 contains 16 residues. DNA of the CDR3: TGCGCCAGCAGCCCGGAAGGACTAGCGGGAGTAGATACGCAGTATTTT. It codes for CASSPEGLAGVDTQYF.

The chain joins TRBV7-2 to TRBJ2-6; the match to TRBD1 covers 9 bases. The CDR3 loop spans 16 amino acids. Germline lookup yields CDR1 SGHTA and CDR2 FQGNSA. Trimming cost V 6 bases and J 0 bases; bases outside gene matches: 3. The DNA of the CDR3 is TGTGCCAGCAGGGAGACAGGGGGCTCTGGGGCCAACGTCCTGACTTTC. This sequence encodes CASRETGGSGANVLTF. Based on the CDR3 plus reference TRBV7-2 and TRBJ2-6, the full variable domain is GAGVSQSPSNKVTEKGKDVELRCDPISGHTALYWYRQSLGQGLEFLIYFQGNSAPDKSGLPSDRFSAERTGGSVSTLTIQRTQQEDSAVYLCASRETGGSGANVLTFGAGSRLTVL.

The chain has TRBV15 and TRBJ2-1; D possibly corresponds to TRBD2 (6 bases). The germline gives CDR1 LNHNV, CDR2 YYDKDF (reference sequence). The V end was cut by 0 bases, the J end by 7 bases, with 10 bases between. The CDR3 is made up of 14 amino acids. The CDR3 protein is CATSRDLEGNEQFF. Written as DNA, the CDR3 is TGTGCCACCAGCAGAGACCTGGAGGGGAATGAGCAGTTCTTC. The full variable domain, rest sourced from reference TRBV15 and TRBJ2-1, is DAMVIQNPRYQVTQFGKPVTLSCSQTLNHNVMYWYQQKSSQAPKLLFHYYDKDFNNEADTPDNFQSRRPNTSFCFLDIRSPGLGDTAMYLCATSRDLEGNEQFFGPGTRLTVL.

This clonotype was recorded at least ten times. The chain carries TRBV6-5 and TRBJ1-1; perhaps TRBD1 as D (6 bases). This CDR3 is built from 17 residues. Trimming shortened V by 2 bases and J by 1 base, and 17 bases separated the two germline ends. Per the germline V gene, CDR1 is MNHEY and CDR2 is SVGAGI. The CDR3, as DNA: TGTGCCAGCAGTTACCCACCCTGGACAGATAGGAACACTGAAGCTTTCTTT. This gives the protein CASSYPPWTDRNTEAFF.

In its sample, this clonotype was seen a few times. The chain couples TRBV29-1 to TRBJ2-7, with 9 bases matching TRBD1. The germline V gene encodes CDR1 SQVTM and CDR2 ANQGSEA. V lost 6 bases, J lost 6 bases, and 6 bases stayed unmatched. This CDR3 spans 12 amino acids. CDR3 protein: CSVSYRGREQYF. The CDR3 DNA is TGCAGCGTAAGCTACAGGGGGCGCGAGCAGTACTTC.

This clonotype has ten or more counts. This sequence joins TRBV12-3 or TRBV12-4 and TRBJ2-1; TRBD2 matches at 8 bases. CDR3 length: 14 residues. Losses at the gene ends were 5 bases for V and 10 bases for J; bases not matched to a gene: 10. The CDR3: CASSPGTRFPEQFF. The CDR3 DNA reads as TGTGCCAGCAGTCCCGGGACTAGATTCCCAGAGCAGTTCTTC.

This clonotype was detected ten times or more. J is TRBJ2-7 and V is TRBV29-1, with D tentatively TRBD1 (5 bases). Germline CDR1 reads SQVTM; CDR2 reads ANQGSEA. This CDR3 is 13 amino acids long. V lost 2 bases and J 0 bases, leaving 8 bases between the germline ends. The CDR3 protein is CSVEWGDSYEQYF. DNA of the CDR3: TGCAGCGTTGAATGGGGCGACTCCTACGAGCAGTACTTC.

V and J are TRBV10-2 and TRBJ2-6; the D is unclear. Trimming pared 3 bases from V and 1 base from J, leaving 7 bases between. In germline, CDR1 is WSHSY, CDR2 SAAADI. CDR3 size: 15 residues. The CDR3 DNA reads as TGCGCCAGCAGTGATCGGGTATCTGGGGCCAACGTCCTGACTTTC. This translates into CASSDRVSGANVLTF.

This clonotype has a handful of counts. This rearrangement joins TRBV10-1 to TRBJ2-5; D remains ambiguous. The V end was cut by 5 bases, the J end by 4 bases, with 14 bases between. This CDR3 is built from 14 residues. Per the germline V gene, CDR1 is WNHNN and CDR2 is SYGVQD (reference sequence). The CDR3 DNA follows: TGCGCCAGCAGTCCCCAGGATGGGTCAGAGACCCAGTACTTC. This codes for CASSPQDGSETQYF.

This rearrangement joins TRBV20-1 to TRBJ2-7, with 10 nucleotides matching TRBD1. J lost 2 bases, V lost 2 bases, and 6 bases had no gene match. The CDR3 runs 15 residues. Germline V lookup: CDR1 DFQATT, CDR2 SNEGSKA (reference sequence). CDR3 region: CSARNLGTGAYEQYF. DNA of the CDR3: TGCAGTGCTAGAAACCTCGGGACAGGGGCCTACGAGCAGTACTTC.

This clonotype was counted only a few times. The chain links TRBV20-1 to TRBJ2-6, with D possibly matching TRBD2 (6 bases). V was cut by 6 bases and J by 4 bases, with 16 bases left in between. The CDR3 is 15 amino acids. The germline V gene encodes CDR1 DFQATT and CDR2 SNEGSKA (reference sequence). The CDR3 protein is CSAPGAGLGANVLTF. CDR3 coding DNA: TGCAGTGCGCCGGGTGCGGGGTTGGGGGCCAACGTCCTGACTTTC.

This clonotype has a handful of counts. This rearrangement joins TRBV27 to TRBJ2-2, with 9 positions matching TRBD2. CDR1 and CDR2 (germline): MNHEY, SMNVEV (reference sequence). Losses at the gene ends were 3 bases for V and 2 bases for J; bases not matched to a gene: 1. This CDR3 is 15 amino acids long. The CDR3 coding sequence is TGTGCCAGCAGTTTCCTAGCGGGAAACACCGGGGAGCTGTTTTTT. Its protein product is CASSFLAGNTGELFF.

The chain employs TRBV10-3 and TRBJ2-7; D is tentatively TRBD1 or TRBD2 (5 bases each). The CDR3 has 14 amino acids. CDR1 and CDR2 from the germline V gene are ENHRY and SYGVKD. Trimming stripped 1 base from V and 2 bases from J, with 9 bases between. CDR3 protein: CAISEYGATYEQYF. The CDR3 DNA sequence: TGTGCCATCAGTGAGTACGGGGCCACCTACGAGCAGTACTTC.

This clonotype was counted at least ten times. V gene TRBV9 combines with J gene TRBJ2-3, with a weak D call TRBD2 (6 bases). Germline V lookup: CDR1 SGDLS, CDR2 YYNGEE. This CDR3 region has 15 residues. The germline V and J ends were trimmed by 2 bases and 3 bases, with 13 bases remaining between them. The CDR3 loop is CASSVRGGATDTQYF. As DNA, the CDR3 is TGTGCCAGCAGCGTTCGTGGCGGGGCAACAGATACGCAGTATTTT.

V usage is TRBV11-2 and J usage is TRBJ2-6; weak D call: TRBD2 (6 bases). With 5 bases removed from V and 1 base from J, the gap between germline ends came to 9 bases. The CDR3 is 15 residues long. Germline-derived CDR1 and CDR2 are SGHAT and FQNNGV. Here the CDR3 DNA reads TGTGCCAGCAGCCGCGGACTATCTGGGGCCAACGTCCTGACTTTC. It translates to CASSRGLSGANVLTF.

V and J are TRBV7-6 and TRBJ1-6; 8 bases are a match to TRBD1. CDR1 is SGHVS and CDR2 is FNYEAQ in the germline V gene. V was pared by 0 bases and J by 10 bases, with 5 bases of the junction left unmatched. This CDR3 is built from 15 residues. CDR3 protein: CASSLAQGAGSPLHF. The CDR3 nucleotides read TGTGCCAGCAGCTTAGCCCAGGGGGCCGGCTCACCCCTCCACTTT.

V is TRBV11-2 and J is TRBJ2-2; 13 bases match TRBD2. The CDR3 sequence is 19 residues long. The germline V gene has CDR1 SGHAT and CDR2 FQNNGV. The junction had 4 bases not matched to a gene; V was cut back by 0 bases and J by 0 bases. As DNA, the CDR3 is TGTGCCAGCAGCTTAGAAAGACTAGCGGGAGGACCGAACACCGGGGAGCTGTTTTTT. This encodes CASSLERLAGGPNTGELFF.

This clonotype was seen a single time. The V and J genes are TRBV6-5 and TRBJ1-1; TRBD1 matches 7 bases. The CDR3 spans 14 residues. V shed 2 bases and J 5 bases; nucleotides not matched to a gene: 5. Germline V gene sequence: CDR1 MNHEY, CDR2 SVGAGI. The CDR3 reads CASSYLGGGTEAFF. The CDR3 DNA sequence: TGTGCCAGCAGTTACCTAGGGGGCGGGACTGAAGCTTTCTTT.

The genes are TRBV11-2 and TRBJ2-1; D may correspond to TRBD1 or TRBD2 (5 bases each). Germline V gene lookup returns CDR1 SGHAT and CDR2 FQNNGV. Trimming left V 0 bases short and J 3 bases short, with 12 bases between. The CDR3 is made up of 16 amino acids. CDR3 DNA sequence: TGTGCCAGCAGCTTAGATCTTAGGGGACGCTACAATGAGCAGTTCTTC. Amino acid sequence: CASSLDLRGRYNEQFF.

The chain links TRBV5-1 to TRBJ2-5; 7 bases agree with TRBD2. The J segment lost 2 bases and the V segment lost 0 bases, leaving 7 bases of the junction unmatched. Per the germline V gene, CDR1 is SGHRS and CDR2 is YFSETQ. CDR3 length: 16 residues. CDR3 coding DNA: TGCGCCAGCAGCTTGGAGCCTAGCGGATTACAAGAGACCCAGTACTTC. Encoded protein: CASSLEPSGLQETQYF.

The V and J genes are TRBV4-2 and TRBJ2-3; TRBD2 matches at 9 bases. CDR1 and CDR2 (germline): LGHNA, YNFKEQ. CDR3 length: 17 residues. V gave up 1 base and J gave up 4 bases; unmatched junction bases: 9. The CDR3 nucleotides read TGTGCCAGCAGCCAAGGGGCCGGGACTAGCAAGGCAGATACGCAGTATTTT. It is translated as CASSQGAGTSKADTQYF.